This T cell receptor beta chain came from a study of blood T cell repertoires in COVID-19. Study details: Samples of COVID-19 (acute and convalescent) were obtained from the United States, Italy and Spain.

Germline V lookup: CDR1 SEHNR, CDR2 FQNEAQ (reference sequence). Trimming took off 1 base at V and 9 bases at J, with 18 bases between the two ends. The CDR3 covers 16 residues. Clones were read by immunoSEQ multiplex PCR, and TCRdb kept only the in-frame ones, dropping some. Of just over 150,000 clones in the sample, 85% were seen once. The specimen was peripheral blood. V gene TRBV7-9 combines with J gene TRBJ1-4; possible D gene TRBD1, 5 bases. This TCR derives from a human donor with acute or convalescent COVID-19. The donor label of this sample is uncertain. CDR3 DNA: TGTGCCAGCAGCTTAGAGGCGGGGGTGGCAATGAAAAAACTGTTTTTT. The encoded protein is CASSLEAGVAMKKLFF.